The rows below give T cell receptor beta chains drawn from one sample of a study of blood T cell repertoires in COVID-19. Some clones are missing from TCRdb's copy, which holds only in-frame ones; the method was immunoSEQ multiplex PCR. The repertoire holds under 300,000 clones, with approximately 84% as singletons. Material for sequencing was peripheral blood. The receptors derive from a human donor with COVID-19, enrolled during active disease. The donor label of this sample is uncertain. CDR3s include the opening cysteine and the closing phenylalanine or tryptophan. D genes are given only for firm matches. Clone size is shown for a subset of rows, as once, few, many or a class of expanded clone.

>.|TRBV4-1|.|TRBJ2-5
CASSQGLGVGTQYF
TGCGCCAGCAGCCAAGGACTGGGAGTAGGGACCCAGTACTTC
>.|TRBV7-3|.|TRBJ2-5
CASSSGDSQETQYF
TGTGCCAGCAGCTCAGGGGATTCCCAAGAGACCCAGTACTTC
>.|TRBV9|TRBD2|TRBJ2-2
CASSVDSGRGLTGELFF
TGTGCCAGCAGCGTAGATAGCGGGAGAGGGCTCACCGGGGAGCTGTTTTTT
>.|TRBV11-2|TRBD1|TRBJ2-7
CASSPGTARREQYF
TGTGCCAGCAGCCCCGGGACAGCCCGACGCGAGCAGTACTTC
>.|TRBV19|.|TRBJ2-7
CASSPRDILPLYEQYF
TGTGCCAGTAGTCCCCGGGACATCTTACCCCTATACGAGCAGTACTTC
>once|TRBV7-2|.|TRBJ1-1
CASSLEFLGVTEAFF
TGTGCCAGCAGCTTAGAATTCTTGGGAGTCACTGAAGCTTTCTTT
>.|TRBV5-1|.|TRBJ2-1
CASSLEGFSYNEQFF
TGCGCCAGCAGCTTGGAGGGGTTCTCCTACAATGAGCAGTTCTTC
>.|TRBV19|TRBD2|TRBJ2-7
CASSSSGSYEQYF
TGTGCCAGTAGTAGTAGCGGGAGTTACGAGCAGTACTTC
>.|TRBV19|.|TRBJ2-1
CASSKSGLPGNEQFF
TGTGCCAGTAGTAAGTCAGGCCTCCCCGGCAATGAGCAGTTCTTC
>.|TRBV12-3/TRBV12-4|.|TRBJ2-5
CASSVQETQYF
TGTGCCAGCAGTGTACAAGAGACCCAGTACTTC
>.|TRBV10-2|.|TRBJ1-6
CASVDLIRSPLHF
TGCGCCAGCGTAGATCTGATCCGTTCACCCCTCCACTTT
>once|TRBV12-3/TRBV12-4|.|TRBJ2-1
CASSPLGREQFF
TGTGCCAGCAGCCCCTTGGGGCGGGAGCAGTTCTTC
>.|TRBV6-2/TRBV6-3|TRBD1|TRBJ2-2
CASSHLLGRGRSGELFF
TGTGCCAGCAGTCACCTCCTGGGCAGGGGGCGATCCGGGGAGCTGTTTTTT